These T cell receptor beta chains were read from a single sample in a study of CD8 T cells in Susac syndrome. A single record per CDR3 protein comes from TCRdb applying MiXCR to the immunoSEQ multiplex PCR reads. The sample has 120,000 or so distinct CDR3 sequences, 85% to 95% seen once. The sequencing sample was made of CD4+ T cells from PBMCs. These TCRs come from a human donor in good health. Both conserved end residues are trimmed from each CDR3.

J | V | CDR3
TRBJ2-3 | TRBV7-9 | ASSFRDRASTDTQY
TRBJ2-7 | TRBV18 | ASSLYGEQY
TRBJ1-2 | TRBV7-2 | ASSQGQGYGYT
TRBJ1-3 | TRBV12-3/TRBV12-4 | ASRDRGSGNTIY
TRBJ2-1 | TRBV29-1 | RAEASGTNEQF
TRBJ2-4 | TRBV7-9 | ASGYGQGLAKNIQY
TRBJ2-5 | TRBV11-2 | ASSLDAGYGETQY
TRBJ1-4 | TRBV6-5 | ASSYSSGITTNEKLF
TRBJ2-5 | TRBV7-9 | ASSSSSAQETQY
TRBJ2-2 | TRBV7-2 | ASSFLAGVAGELF
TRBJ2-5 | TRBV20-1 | SARDGIQETQY
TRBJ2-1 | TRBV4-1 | ASSHSEAINGNEQF
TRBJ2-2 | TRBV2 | ASSDITSGSITGELF
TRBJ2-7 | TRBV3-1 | ASSQDGTGDSGRNEQY
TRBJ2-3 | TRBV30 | AWGRLADTQY
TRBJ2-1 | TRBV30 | AWSPGLAFFNEQF
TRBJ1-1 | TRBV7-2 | ASSLGRSEAF
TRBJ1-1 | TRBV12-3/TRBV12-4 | ASSFTAPGGTEAF
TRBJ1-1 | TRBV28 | ASTTKTMNTEAF
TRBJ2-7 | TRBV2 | ASMDDRVRYEQY
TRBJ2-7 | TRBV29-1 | SVVKDRELEQY
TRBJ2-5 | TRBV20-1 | SARGRTGREETQY
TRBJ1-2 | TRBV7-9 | ASSLGTDLPYGYT
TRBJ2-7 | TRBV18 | ASSPPGGNYEQY
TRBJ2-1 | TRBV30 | AWGPSNEQF
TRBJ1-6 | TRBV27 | ASTLHSGASPLH
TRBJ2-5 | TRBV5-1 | ASSPRTGLQETQY
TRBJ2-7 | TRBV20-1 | SALPTGYEQY
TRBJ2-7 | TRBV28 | ASSPPGSGTYEQY
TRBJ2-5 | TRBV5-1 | ASSFSGTSGIMETQY
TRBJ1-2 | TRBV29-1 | SVEDQGSGYT
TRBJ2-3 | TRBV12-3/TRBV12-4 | ASRREGEPQY
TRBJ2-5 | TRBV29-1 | SARRSQETQY
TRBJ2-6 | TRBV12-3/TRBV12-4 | ASSPTFGGHSTGANVLT
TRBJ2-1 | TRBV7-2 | ASSLAFLRDATQF
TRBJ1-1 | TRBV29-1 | SADRNVNTEAF
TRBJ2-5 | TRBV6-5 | ASSYRPGGRETQY
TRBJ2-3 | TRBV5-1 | ASSSGQTDTQY
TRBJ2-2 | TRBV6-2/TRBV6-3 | ASSLVGGGELF
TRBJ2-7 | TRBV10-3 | AISVGGQGVYEQY
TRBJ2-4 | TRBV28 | ASSLGYQTGGIQY
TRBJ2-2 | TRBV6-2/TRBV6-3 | ASSGLAGLKNTGELF
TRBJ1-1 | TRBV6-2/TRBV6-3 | ASSRTGQAARAAF
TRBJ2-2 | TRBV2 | ASSPPGLVGASTGELF
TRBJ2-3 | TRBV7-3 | ASSSQVTDTQY
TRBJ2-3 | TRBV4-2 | ASSQARVLGGANTDTQY
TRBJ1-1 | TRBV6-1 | ASSTRTLNTEAF
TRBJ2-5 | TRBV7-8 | ASSLGAGRETQY
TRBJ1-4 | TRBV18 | ASSPKQPNEKLF
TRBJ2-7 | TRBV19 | ASHPGVRGLAGRSYEQY
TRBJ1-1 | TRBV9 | ASTKGQGGAEAF
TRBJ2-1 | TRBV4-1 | ASSQDGGRSWNEQF
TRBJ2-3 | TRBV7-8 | ASSLGLAAPDTQY
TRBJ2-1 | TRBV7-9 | ASSLVFGLAGPNEQF
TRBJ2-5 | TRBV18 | ASSATSGSGETQY
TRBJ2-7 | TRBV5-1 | ASSNALGDGASSQY
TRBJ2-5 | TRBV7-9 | ASRAAETQY
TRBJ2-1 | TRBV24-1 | ATSVGLAGTFSYNEQF
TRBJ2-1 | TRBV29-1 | SVGKGFQYNEQF
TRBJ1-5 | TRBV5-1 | ASSEGSGTSNQPQH